This T cell receptor (beta chain) was sequenced in a study of T cell responses to AZD1222 COVID-19 vaccine. Generated by immunoSEQ multiplex PCR, the TCRdb table keeps only in-frame clones and is missing some. The sample lists 70,000 to 95,000 clones; 91% were seen once. V was clipped by 4 bases and J by 7 bases; unmatched bases: 7. The germline CDR1 and CDR2 sequences are MGHRA and YSYEKL. This CDR3 has 14 amino acids. The receptor comes from an adult who received the AZD1222 COVID-19 vaccine. This chain joins TRBV4-1 and TRBJ1-5; 7 bases align to TRBD1. Specimen: peripheral blood, collected 28 days after the second AZD1222 dose. CDR3 nucleotides: TGCGCCAGCAGCCCGACAGGGCGAATCCAGCCCCAGCATTTT. Translation: CASSPTGRIQPQHF.